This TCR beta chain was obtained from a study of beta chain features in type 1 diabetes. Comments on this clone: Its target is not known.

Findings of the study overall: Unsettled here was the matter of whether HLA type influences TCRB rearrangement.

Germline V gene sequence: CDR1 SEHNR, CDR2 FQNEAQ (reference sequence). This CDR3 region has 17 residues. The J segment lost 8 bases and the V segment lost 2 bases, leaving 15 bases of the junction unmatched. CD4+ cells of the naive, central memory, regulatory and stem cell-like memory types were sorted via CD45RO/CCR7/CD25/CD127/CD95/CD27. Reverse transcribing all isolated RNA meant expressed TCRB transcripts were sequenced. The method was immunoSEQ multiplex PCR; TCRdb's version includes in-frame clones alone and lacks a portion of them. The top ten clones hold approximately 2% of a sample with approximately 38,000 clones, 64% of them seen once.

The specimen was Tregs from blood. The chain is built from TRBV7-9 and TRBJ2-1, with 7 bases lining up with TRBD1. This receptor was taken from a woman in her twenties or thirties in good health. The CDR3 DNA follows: TGTGCCAGCAGCTTAAGAAGGGGGACAGACTCACGGGATGAGCAGTTCTTC. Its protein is CASSLRRGTDSRDEQFF.